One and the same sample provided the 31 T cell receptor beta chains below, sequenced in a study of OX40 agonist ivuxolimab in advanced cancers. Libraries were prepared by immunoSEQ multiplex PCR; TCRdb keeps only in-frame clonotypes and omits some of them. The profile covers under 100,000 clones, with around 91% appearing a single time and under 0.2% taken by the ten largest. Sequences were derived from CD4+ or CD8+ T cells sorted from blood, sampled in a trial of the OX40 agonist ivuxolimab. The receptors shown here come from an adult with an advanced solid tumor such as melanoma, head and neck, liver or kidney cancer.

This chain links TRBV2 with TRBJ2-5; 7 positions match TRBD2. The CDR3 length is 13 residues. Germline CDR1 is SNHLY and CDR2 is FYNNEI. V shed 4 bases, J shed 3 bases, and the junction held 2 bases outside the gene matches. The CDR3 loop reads CASSGGREETQYF. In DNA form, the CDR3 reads TGTGCCAGCAGTGGAGGGAGGGAAGAGACCCAGTACTTC.

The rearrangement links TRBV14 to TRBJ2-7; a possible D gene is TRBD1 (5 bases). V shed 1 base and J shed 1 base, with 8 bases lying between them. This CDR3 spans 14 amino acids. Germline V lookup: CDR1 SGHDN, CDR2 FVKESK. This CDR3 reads CASSQGRVSYEQYF. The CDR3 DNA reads TGTGCCAGCAGCCAAGGCAGGGTGTCCTACGAGCAGTACTTC.

CDR3 residues: CASSRLAGKETQYF. CDR3 coding DNA: TGCGCCAGCTCCAGACTAGCGGGGAAAGAGACCCAGTACTTC. V usage is TRBV10-2 and J usage is TRBJ2-5; TRBD2 aligns across 11 bases. The germline V gene has CDR1 WSHSY and CDR2 SAAADI. This CDR3 has 14 residues. V was clipped by 8 bases and J by 3 bases; unmatched bases: 5.

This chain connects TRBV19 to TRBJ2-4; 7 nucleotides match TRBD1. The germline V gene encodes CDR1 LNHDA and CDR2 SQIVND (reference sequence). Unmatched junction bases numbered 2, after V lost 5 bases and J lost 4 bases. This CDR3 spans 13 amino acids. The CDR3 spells CASSRQGKNIQYF. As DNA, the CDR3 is TGTGCCAGTAGTCGACAGGGTAAAAACATTCAGTACTTC.

The CDR3 coding sequence is TGCGCCAGCAGCGCTGAACCGAACACCGGGGAGCTGTTTTTT. Protein product: CASSAEPNTGELFF. The V and J genes are TRBV5-1 and TRBJ2-2; D unclear. The length of the CDR3 is 14 residues. In germline, CDR1 is SGHRS, CDR2 YFSETQ. Trimming cost V 4 bases and J 0 bases, with 7 bases left between them.

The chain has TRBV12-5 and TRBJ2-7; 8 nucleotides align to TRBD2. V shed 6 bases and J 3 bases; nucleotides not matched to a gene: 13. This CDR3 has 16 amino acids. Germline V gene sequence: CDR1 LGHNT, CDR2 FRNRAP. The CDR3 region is CASGSHGLAGNYEQYF. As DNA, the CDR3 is TGTGCTAGTGGAAGCCACGGACTAGCTGGGAACTACGAGCAGTACTTC.

The CDR3 reads CASSYSAGQSTDTQYF. CDR3 nucleotides: TGTGCCAGCAGTTACTCGGCGGGACAGAGCACAGATACGCAGTATTTT. This chain joins TRBV6-6 and TRBJ2-3, with D possibly matching TRBD1 (7 bases). The CDR3 consists of 16 residues. Per germline, CDR1 MNHNY and CDR2 SVGAGI (reference sequence). With 0 bases removed from V and 0 bases from J, the gap between germline ends came to 10 bases.

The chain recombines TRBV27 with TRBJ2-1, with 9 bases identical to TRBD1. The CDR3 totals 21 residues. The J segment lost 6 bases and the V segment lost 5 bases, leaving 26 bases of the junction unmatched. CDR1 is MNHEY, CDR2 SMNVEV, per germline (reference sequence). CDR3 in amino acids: CASSRSRDREWYGSNSNEQFF. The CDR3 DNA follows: TGTGCCAGCAGTCGAAGCCGGGACAGGGAGTGGTACGGGTCCAATTCCAATGAGCAGTTCTTC.

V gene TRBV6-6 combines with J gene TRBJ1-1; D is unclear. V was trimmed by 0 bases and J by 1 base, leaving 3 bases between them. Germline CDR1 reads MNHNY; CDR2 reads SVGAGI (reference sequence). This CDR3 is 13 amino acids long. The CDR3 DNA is TGTGCCAGCAGTTACTCGCGGAACACTGAAGCTTTCTTT. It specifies CASSYSRNTEAFF.

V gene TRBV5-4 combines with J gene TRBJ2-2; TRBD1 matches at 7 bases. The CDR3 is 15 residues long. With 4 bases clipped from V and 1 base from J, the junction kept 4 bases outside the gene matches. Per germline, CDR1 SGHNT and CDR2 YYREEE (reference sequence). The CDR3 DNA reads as TGTGCCAGCAGCGACAGGGCCTTGAACACCGGGGAGCTGTTTTTT. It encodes CASSDRALNTGELFF.

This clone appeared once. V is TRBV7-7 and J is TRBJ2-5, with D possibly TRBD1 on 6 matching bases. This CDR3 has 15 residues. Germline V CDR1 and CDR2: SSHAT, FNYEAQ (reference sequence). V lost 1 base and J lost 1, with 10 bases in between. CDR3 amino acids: CASSLERTVQETQYF. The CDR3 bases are TGTGCCAGCAGCTTAGAAAGGACAGTCCAAGAGACCCAGTACTTC.

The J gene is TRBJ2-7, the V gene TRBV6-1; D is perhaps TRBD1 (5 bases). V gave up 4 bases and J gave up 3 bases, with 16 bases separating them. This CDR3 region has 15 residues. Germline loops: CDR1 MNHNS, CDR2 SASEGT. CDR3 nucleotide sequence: TGTGCCAGCAGTGGTGCAGGGCGGATAGGCTACGAGCAGTACTTC. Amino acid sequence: CASSGAGRIGYEQYF.

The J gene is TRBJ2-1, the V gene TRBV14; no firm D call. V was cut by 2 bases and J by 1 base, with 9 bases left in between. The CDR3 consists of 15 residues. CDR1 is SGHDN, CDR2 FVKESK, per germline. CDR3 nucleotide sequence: TGTGCCAGCAGCCAACGAGTAGGATCCTACAATGAGCAGTTCTTC. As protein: CASSQRVGSYNEQFF.

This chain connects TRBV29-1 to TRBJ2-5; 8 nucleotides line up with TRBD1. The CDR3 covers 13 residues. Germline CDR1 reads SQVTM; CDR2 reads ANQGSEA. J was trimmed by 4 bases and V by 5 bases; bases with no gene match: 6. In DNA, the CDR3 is TGCAGCGTTTCGGACAGGGTTAGAGAGACCCAGTACTTC. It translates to CSVSDRVRETQYF.

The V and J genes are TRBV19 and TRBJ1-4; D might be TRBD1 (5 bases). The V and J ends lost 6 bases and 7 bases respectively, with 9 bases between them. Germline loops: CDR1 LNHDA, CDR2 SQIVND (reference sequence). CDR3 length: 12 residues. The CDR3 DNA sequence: TGTGCCAGTAGCAGGGATTTTGAAAAACTGTTTTTT. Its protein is CASSRDFEKLFF.

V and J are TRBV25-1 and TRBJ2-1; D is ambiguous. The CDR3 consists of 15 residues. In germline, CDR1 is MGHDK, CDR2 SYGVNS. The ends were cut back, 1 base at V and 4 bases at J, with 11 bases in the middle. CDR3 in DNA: TGTGCCAGCAGTGAATCTCGCGGAGATTACAATGAGCAGTTCTTC. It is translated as CASSESRGDYNEQFF.

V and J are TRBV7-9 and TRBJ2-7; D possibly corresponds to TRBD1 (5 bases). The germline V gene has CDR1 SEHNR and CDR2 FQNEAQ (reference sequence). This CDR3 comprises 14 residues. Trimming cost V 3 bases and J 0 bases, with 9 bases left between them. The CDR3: CASSFLGVSYEQYF. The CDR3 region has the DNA TGTGCCAGCAGCTTTTTAGGGGTCTCCTACGAGCAGTACTTC.

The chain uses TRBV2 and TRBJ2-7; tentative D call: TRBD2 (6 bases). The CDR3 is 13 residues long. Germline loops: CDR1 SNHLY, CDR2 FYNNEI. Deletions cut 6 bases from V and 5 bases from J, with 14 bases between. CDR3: CASRGRTPDEQYF. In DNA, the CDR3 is TGTGCCAGCAGAGGGAGGACCCCCGACGAGCAGTACTTC. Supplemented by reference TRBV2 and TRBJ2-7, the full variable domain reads EPEVTQTPSHQVTQMGQEVILRCVPISNHLYFYWYRQILGQKVEFLVSFYNNEISEKSEIFDDQFSVERPDGSNFTLKIRSTKLEDSAMYFCASRGRTPDEQYFGPGTRLTVT.

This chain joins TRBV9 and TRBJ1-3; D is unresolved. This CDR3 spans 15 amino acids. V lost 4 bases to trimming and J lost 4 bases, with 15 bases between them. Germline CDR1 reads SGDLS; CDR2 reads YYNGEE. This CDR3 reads CASSPGEFSGNTIYF. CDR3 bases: TGTGCCAGCAGCCCAGGAGAGTTTTCGGGAAACACCATATATTTT.

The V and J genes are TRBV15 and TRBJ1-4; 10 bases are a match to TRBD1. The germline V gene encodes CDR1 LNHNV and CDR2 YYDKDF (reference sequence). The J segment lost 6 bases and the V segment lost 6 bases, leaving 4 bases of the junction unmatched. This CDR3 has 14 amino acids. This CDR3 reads CATRMGQGHEKLFF. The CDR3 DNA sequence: TGTGCCACCAGGATGGGACAGGGGCATGAAAAACTGTTTTTT.

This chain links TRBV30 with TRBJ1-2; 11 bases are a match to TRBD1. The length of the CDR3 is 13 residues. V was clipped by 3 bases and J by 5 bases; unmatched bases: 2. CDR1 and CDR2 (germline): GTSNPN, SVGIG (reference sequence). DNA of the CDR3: TGTGCCTGGAGGGGGACAGGGGGTTATGGCTACACCTTC. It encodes CAWRGTGGYGYTF.

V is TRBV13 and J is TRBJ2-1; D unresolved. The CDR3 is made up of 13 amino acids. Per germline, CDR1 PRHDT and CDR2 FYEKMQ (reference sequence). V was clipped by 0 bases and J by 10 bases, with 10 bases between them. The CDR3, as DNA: TGTGCCAGCAGCTTAGGCCGCGTTAGAGAGCAGTTCTTC. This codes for CASSLGRVREQFF.

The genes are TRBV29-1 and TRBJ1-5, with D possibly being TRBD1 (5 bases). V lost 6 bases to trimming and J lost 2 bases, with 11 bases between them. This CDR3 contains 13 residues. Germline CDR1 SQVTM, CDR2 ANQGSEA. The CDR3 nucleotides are TGCAGCGTCTCCCCAGGGCGCAATCAGCCCCAGCATTTT. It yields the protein CSVSPGRNQPQHF.

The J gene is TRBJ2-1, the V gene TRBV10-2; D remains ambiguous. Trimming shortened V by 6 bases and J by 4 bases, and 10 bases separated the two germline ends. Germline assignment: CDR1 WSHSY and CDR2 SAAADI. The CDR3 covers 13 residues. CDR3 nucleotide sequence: TGCGCCAGCAGCGGCGGCCGTTACAATGAGCAGTTCTTC. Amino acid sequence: CASSGGRYNEQFF.

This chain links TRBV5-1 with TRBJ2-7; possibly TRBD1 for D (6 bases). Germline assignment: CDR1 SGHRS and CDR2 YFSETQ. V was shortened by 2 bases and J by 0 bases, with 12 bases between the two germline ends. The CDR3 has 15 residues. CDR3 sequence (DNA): TGCGCCAGCAGCTTTGGCAGGGGCTCCTCCTACGAGCAGTACTTC. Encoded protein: CASSFGRGSSYEQYF.

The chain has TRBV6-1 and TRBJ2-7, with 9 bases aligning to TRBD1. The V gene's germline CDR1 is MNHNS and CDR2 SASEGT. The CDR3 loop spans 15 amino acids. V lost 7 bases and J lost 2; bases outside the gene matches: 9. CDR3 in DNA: TGTGCCAGCACCCGAGCCGGGACAGGGACCTACGAGCAGTACTTC. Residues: CASTRAGTGTYEQYF.

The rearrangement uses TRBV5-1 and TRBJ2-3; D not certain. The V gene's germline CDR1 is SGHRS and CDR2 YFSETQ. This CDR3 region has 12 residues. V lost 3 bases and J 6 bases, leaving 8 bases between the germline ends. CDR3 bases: TGCGCCAGCAGCTCCCCCGGTGATACGCAGTATTTT. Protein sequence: CASSSPGDTQYF. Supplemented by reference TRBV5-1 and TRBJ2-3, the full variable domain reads KAGVTQTPRYLIKTRGQQVTLSCSPISGHRSVSWYQQTPGQGLQFLFEYFSETQRNKGNFPGRFSGRQFSNSRSEMNVSTLELGDSALYLCASSSPGDTQYFGPGTRLTVL.

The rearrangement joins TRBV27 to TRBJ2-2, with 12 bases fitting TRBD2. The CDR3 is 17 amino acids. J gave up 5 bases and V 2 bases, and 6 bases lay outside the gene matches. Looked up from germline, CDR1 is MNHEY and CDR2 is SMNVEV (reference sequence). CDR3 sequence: CASSLPSGRAGTGELFF. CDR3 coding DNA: TGTGCCAGCAGTTTACCTAGCGGGAGGGCCGGAACCGGGGAGCTGTTTTTT.

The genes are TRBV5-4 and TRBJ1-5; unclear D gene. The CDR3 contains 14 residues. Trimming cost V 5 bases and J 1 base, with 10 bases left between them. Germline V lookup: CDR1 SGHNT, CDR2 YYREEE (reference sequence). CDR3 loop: CASSWAGSNQPQHF. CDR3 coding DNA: TGTGCCAGCAGTTGGGCCGGGAGCAATCAGCCCCAGCATTTT.

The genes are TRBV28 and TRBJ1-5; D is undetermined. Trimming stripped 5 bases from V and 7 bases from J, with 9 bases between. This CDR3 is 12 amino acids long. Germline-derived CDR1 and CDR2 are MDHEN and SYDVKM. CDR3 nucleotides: TGTGCCAGCAGTCCGCCGTGGCAGCCCCAGCATTTT. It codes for CASSPPWQPQHF. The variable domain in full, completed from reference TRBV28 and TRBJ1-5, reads DVKVTQSSRYLVKRTGEKVFLECVQDMDHENMFWYRQDPGLGLRLIYFSYDVKMKEKGDIPEGYSVSREKKERFSLILESASTNQTSMYLCASSPPWQPQHFGDGTRLSIL.

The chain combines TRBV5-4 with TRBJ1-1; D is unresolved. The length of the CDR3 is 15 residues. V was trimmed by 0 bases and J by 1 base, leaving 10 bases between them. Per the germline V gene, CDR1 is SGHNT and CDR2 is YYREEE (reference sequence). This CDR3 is CASSLGGDPNTEAFF. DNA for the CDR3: TGTGCCAGCAGCTTGGGCGGCGACCCGAACACTGAAGCTTTCTTT.